Presented here are 9 T cell receptor beta chains from one specimen sequenced in a study of early T cells in non-severe SARS-CoV-2 infection. TCRdb reprocessed the 5' RACE reads with MiXCR, giving one entry per CDR3 protein. The data contain 69,000 or so distinct CDR3 sequences, 13% of them singletons. Sample: whole blood. These receptors were collected from an adult who was a healthcare worker with PCR-confirmed SARS-CoV-2 infection or an uninfected control (not recorded which).

This clonotype was found a few times. The rearrangement uses TRBV4-1 and TRBJ1-4; no definite D call. Trimming pared 4 bases from V and 10 bases from J, leaving 22 bases between. The CDR3 is 16 amino acids. Germline V gene data show CDR1 as MGHRA and CDR2 as YSYEKL. The CDR3 nucleotides are TGCGCCAGCAGCCTCTCTTTCGAGAGGTTTTCAGGAAAACTGTTTTTT. It specifies CASSLSFERFSGKLFF.

This clonotype was found many times. V usage is TRBV6-1 and J usage is TRBJ1-4; the match to TRBD1 covers 9 bases. The CDR3 has 13 residues. V lost 7 bases to trimming and J lost 8 bases; unmatched junction nucleotides: 5. Germline-derived CDR1 and CDR2 are MNHNS and SASEGT. CDR3 nucleotides: TGTGCCAGCACAACAGGGGGCGGAGAAAAACTGTTTTTT. Translating it yields CASTTGGGEKLFF.

Ten or more counts support this clonotype. The gene calls are TRBV10-3 and TRBJ2-5; 7 bases map to TRBD1. Germline assignment: CDR1 ENHRY and CDR2 SYGVKD. The CDR3 covers 13 residues. V lost 5 bases and J lost 3; bases outside the gene matches: 3. Written as DNA, the CDR3 is TGTGCCATCAGTCCGGGACAGAAAGAGACCCAGTACTTC. Its protein is CAISPGQKETQYF.

This clonotype showed up just a few times. This sequence joins TRBV5-4 and TRBJ2-5; 7 bases map to TRBD1. Per germline, CDR1 SGHNT and CDR2 YYREEE (reference sequence). The CDR3 runs to 19 residues. Trimming cost V 2 bases and J 1 base; bases outside gene matches: 17. The CDR3 coding sequence is TGTGCCAGCAGCTTTCCTACATCCTGGGACAGAGAAAGCCAAGAGACCCAGTACTTC. It codes for CASSFPTSWDRESQETQYF.

This clonotype was observed a handful of times. This chain's CDR3 is CSASRTSPGELFF. The CDR3 DNA sequence: TGCAGTGCTTCCCGGACTTCGCCCGGGGAGCTGTTTTTT. The genes are TRBV20-1 and TRBJ2-2, with D perhaps TRBD2 (5 bases). The V and J ends lost 5 bases and 6 bases respectively, with 13 bases between them. Looked up from germline, CDR1 is DFQATT and CDR2 is SNEGSKA (reference sequence). This CDR3 is built from 13 residues.

The rearrangement uses TRBV29-1 and TRBJ1-1; D gene uncertain. The germline V and J ends were trimmed by 4 bases and 0 bases, with 9 bases remaining between them. Looked up from germline, CDR1 is SQVTM and CDR2 is ANQGSEA. The CDR3 consists of 13 residues. The CDR3 sequence: CSVAGSLNTEAFF. DNA of the CDR3: TGCAGCGTTGCGGGGTCCCTGAACACTGAAGCTTTCTTT.

The chain couples TRBV2 to TRBJ2-5, with a possible D match to TRBD1 (5 bases). V lost 5 bases to trimming and J lost 2 bases, with 6 bases between them. The CDR3 runs 12 residues. The germline CDR1 and CDR2 sequences are SNHLY and FYNNEI. The DNA of the CDR3 is TGTGCCAGCAGTCGACAGCAAGAGACCCAGTACTTC. This sequence encodes CASSRQQETQYF.

This clonotype was recorded at least ten times. The chain has TRBV3-1 and TRBJ2-3, with 12 nucleotides matching TRBD2. The CDR3 is 16 amino acids. J gave up 2 bases and V 3 bases, and 3 bases lay outside the gene matches. Germline V lookup: CDR1 LGHDT, CDR2 YNNKEL (reference sequence). The CDR3 DNA sequence: TGTGCCAGCAGCCAGAGGACTAGCGGGACCACAGATACGCAGTATTTT. Protein: CASSQRTSGTTDTQYF.

The table lists this clonotype with many counts. The V call is TRBV7-9, the J call TRBJ2-7, with 7 bases lining up with TRBD2. V lost 5 bases, J lost 0 bases, and 4 bases stayed unmatched. This CDR3 is 14 amino acids long. CDR1 is SEHNR and CDR2 is FQNEAQ in the germline V gene (reference sequence). The CDR3 DNA reads TGTGCCAGCAGCAAGCGGGAAGACTCCTACGAGCAGTACTTC. Its translation is CASSKREDSYEQYF.